These T cell receptor beta chains were read from a single sample in a study of shared clonotypes between healthy human individuals. Produced via immunoSEQ multiplex PCR; TCRdb's table is partial and in-frame only. The sample has around 720,000 clones; around 73% are singletons. Specimen: memory CD4+ T cells sorted from blood. These receptors originate from a woman aged 25 to 39 in good health. The CDR3 runs from the conserved cysteine through the conserved F or W. Each record gives: clone size, V gene, D gene, J gene, CDR3 DNA, CDR3 protein. A D gene is named only where the DNA matches it firmly. For some rows the clone size is stated as once, few or many, or as a class when expanded; others skip it.

abundance: -; v_gene: TRBV30; d_gene: TRBD2; j_gene: TRBJ2-3; CDR3nt: TGTGCCTGGAGTCCCAATCTAGCGGCATTCACAGATACGCAGTATTTT; CDR3aa: CAWSPNLAAFTDTQYF
abundance: few; v_gene: TRBV5-4; d_gene: -; j_gene: TRBJ2-7; CDR3nt: TGTGCCAGCAGCGCCTACGACCGGGCCTACGAGCAGTACTTC; CDR3aa: CASSAYDRAYEQYF
abundance: once; v_gene: TRBV6-1; d_gene: -; j_gene: TRBJ2-7; CDR3nt: TGTGCCAGTACTAAGAGGGACACCCATTCCTACGAGCAGTACTTC; CDR3aa: CASTKRDTHSYEQYF
abundance: many; v_gene: TRBV7-9; d_gene: TRBD2; j_gene: TRBJ2-5; CDR3nt: TGTGCCAGCAGCCAGAGCGGGAGGGCGGGAGAGACCCAGTACTTC; CDR3aa: CASSQSGRAGETQYF
abundance: few; v_gene: TRBV7-2; d_gene: TRBD1; j_gene: TRBJ1-1; CDR3nt: TGTGCCAGCAGGGATACAGGGGATCCCCCCTCTTTCTTT; CDR3aa: CASRDTGDPPSFF
abundance: -; v_gene: TRBV28; d_gene: TRBD1; j_gene: TRBJ1-5; CDR3nt: TGTGCCAGCAGTGACACAGGGGCCTGGCAGCCCCAGCATTTT; CDR3aa: CASSDTGAWQPQHF
abundance: -; v_gene: TRBV6-1; d_gene: -; j_gene: TRBJ1-2; CDR3nt: TGTGCCAGCAGTGGGCGTGGAGGGAGCGGGTTTGGCTACACCTTC; CDR3aa: CASSGRGGSGFGYTF
abundance: -; v_gene: TRBV6-5; d_gene: TRBD2; j_gene: TRBJ2-1; CDR3nt: TGTGCCAGCCTCAAGCGGGAGGGCAATGAGCAGTTCTTC; CDR3aa: CASLKREGNEQFF
abundance: once; v_gene: TRBV19; d_gene: TRBD2; j_gene: TRBJ2-7; CDR3nt: TGTGCCAGTTCTCTAGCGGGAGTGAACGAGCAGTACTTC; CDR3aa: CASSLAGVNEQYF
abundance: -; v_gene: TRBV2; d_gene: -; j_gene: TRBJ1-1; CDR3nt: TGTGCCAGCAGTGTTGCAGCTTTGAACACTGAAGCTTTCTTT; CDR3aa: CASSVAALNTEAFF
abundance: few; v_gene: TRBV6-6; d_gene: -; j_gene: TRBJ1-3; CDR3nt: TGTGCCAGCAGCTCCGGGGTCGGCGCTGGAAACACCATATATTTT; CDR3aa: CASSSGVGAGNTIYF
abundance: -; v_gene: TRBV2; d_gene: -; j_gene: TRBJ2-1; CDR3nt: TGTGCCAGCAGTGGTCAACAGGGAGGTAGACTAAGCGAGCAGTTCTTC; CDR3aa: CASSGQQGGRLSEQFF
abundance: -; v_gene: TRBV28; d_gene: -; j_gene: TRBJ1-2; CDR3nt: TGTGCCAGCAGGCCACAGGGATCGGCTATGACTAACTATGGCTACACCTTC; CDR3aa: CASRPQGSAMTNYGYTF
abundance: few; v_gene: TRBV27; d_gene: -; j_gene: TRBJ2-7; CDR3nt: TGTGCCAGTATGACAGGTCACACCTACGAGCAGTACTTC; CDR3aa: CASMTGHTYEQYF